This T cell receptor (beta chain) stems from a study of T-cell memory formation after mild COVID-19 (dated by TCRdb to the early 2020s). At the level of the whole study: TCR sequence clusters from the two donors were largely donor specific. Two young, previously healthy adult volunteers, one female and one male, were included in the cohort. T-cell clones expanding and contracting after mild COVID-19 in a couple of donors were tracked by longitudinal TCRalpha and TCRbeta repertoire sequencing.

This clonotype was recorded at least ten times. This clone's antigen is unknown. No much larger clone is present one base from it, and per-base qualities are unavailable. Ficoll-Paque density gradient centrifugation was the method used to isolate PBMCs. Sequencing took place on an Illumina NovaSeq 6000. Using 5'RACE with constant-segment primers, TCRalpha and TCRbeta cDNA libraries were constructed, with sample barcodes and unique molecular identifiers added in the process. Trizol reagent was used to extract RNA from every sample. Amplification of the libraries took two PCR steps, and the second step added a second sample barcode plus Illumina TruSeq adapters. Sequencing of libraries was performed on an Illumina NovaSeq with 2 x 150 bp paired-end reads. In the original analysis: With migec v1.2.7, reads were demultiplexed and then collapsed into UMI-guided consensus sequences. Using mixcr v2.1.11, UMI consensuses were aligned to TRA and TRB V and J templates and then assembled into clonotypes. A clonotype was counted as expanded or contracted only if both edgeR and NoisET called the change significant, with noise models trained on biological replicates. For edgeR calls, the thresholds were a false discovery rate-adjusted p below 0.01 and a log2 fold-change of 1. PCA with hierarchical clustering of max-normalized trajectories of the 1000 most abundant clonotypes was used as exploratory dynamics analysis. The CD4 or CD8 phenotype of responding clones was assigned using the separately sequenced CD4+ and CD8+ repertoires. In TCRdb, the public reads were trimmed at Q25 with fastp and aligned with MiXCR, with productive beta chains retained. Here each entry gathers all rows of one CDR3 protein and keeps the most common genes and DNA. None of the V and J calls come from the authors' own analysis; TCRdb made them. For this sample the table gives 250,000 to 350,000 distinct CDR3 sequences, of which roughly 19% were detected only once. 21% of the sample is taken by the ten largest.

General findings and caveats noted by the study authors: The study covered only a couple of mild cases, and larger cohorts including severe cases with pre-infection samples were considered necessary. The detection of some responding clones in pre-infection memory suggests that pre-existing cross-reactive memory T cells joined the SARS-CoV-2 response. Whether the second-wave clones peaking on day 37 were SARS-CoV-2 specific was not confirmed. Clones contracting from day 15 to 85 had balanced CD4/CD8 phenotypes, while a second wave expanding from day 15 to 37 was biased towards CD4+. Contracting CD4+ clones appeared mostly in the CM and EM memory subsets, whereas CD8+ clones were enriched in EMRA.

Per the germline V gene, SGHTA is the CDR1 and FQGNSA is the CDR2. The V end gives up 6 bases and the J end 3 bases, leaving 4 bases in the junction not matched to a gene. Inclusive of the bounding cysteine and phenylalanine, the CDR3 is 13 residues long. Only CDR3 DNA is held: 39 bases, read in frame from base 1. The specimen was PBMCs or a T cell subset sorted from them (not recorded which). The TCR sequence derives from a man between 18 and 29 years old who had mild COVID-19 (a few samples of this study predate the infection). The sample titles of this study are shuffled in the database, so cell type and time point are left out; the donor was told from shared clones. This receptor chain uses TRBV7-2 and TRBJ1-2, with 7 bases in between that match TRBD1. This receptor has the CDR3 CASSETGYYGYTF. The nucleotide sequence reads as follows: TGTGCCAGCAGTGAGACAGGGTACTATGGCTACACCTTC.